The TCR beta chain described here comes from a study of blood T cell repertoires in COVID-19. About the study: Acute and convalescent COVID-19 specimens originated in the United States, Italy and Spain. T cells, B-cell-depleted T cells, or PBMCs provided the cDNA or gDNA that served as material.

This clone has a handful of counts. Germline V gene lookup returns CDR1 GTSNPN and CDR2 SVGIG (reference sequence). This CDR3 has 13 residues. V shed 2 bases and J shed 4 bases, with 11 bases lying between them. Data came from immunoSEQ multiplex PCR; TCRdb stores just in-frame clones and leaves some out. The data contain about 100,000 clones, about 77% of them seen just once; the ten biggest clones take up 9.5% to 13%. The sequenced sample was peripheral blood. The receptor's source is a woman between 65 and 79 years old with acute or convalescent COVID-19. V and J are TRBV30 and TRBJ1-2; D not resolved. The CDR3 reads CAWSSRVAYGYTF. DNA of the CDR3: TGTGCCTGGAGTTCGAGGGTTGCCTATGGCTACACCTTC.